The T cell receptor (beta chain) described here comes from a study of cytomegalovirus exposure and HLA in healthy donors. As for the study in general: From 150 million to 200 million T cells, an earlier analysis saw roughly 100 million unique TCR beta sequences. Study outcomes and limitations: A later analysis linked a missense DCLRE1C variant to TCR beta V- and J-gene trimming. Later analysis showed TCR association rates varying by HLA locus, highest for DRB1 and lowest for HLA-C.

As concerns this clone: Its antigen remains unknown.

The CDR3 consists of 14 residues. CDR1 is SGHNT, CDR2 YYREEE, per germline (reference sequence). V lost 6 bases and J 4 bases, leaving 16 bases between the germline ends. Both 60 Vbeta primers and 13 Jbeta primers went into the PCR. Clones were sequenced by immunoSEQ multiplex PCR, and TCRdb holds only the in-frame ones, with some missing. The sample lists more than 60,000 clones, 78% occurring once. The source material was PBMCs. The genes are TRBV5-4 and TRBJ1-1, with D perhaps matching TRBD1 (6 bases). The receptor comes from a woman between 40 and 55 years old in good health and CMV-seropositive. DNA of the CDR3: TGTGCCAGCAACCCAACCCTGGGGGCCACTGAAGCTTTCTTT. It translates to CASNPTLGATEAFF. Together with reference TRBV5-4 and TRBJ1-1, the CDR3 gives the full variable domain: ETGVTQSPTHLIKTRGQQVTLRCSSQSGHNTVSWYQQALGQGPQFIFQYYREEENGRGNFPPRFSGLQFPNYSSELNVNALELDDSALYLCASNPTLGATEAFFGQGTRLTVV.